This T cell receptor (beta chain) was sequenced in a study of CD8+CD57+ T cells in acquired aplastic anemia. Study summary: When averaged, DNA from sorted CD4+ and CD8+ cells came to about 3 ug.

CDR1 and CDR2 (germline): LNHDA, SQIVND (reference sequence). The CDR3 runs to 15 residues. The V end was cut by 4 bases, the J end by 3 bases, with 16 bases between. Profiling of TCR beta VDJ combinations and CDR3 sequences used genomic DNA as template. TCRdb called the reads again in MiXCR, with one record for every CDR3 protein. This sample has 400,000 to 600,000 distinct CDR3 sequences, with around 33% found just once. Study observations and caveats: Sharing between patients and controls was observed for twenty-nine CD8+ CDR3 sequences.

Before being chosen for sequencing, patients had shown CD8+CD57+ cell expansion by flow cytometry. This clonotype was counted many times. Its antigen remains unknown. Material for sequencing was sorted CD4+, CD8+, or CD8+CD57+ T cells (not recorded which) from PBMCs. The gene calls are TRBV19 and TRBJ2-7, with D maybe TRBD1 (5 bases). This clonotype originated in a human donor with aplastic anemia. The CDR3 DNA follows: TGTGCCAGTAGTAATCCGGAAAGGGGAATCTACGAGCAGTACTTC. Its translation is CASSNPERGIYEQYF.